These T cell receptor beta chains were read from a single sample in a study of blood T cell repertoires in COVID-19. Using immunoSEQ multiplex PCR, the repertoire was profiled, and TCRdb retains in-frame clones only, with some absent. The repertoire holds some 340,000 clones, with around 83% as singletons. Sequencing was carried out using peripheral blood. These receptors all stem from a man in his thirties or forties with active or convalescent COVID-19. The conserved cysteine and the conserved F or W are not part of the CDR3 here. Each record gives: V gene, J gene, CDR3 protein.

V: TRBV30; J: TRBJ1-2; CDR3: AWTQGAPTPGYT
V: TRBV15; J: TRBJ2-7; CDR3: ATSRGAWTGSYEQY
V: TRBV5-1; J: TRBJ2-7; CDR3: ASSLGGLAISYEQY
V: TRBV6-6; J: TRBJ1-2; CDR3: ASSYGWGVNYGYT
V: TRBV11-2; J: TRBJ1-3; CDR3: ASRGDPGNTIY
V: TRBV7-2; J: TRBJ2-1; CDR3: ASSLSPNNEQF
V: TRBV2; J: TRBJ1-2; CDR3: ASSLFVPADYGYT
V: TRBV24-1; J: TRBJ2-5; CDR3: ATSDRQGETQY
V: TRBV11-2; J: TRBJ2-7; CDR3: ASSRPRGTSGRERQY
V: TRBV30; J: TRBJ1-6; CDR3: AWSNPGTGNSPLH
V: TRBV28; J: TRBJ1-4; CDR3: ASSPQGVLEKLF
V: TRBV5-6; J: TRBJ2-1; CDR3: ASLYQGNEQF
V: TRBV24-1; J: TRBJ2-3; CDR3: ATQGSFRTDTQY
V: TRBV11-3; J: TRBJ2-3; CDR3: ASRYSGGGTDTQY
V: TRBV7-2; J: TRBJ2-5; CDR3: ASSLGQPRGQETQY
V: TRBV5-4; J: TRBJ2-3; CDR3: ASSLGDRAPLGTQY
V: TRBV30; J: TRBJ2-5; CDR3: AGTYSFGQGGIGETQY
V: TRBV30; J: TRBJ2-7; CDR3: AWETVPYEQY
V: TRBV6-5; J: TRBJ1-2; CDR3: ASSYVRGYGYT
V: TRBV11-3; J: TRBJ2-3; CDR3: ASSPRTSGARDTQY
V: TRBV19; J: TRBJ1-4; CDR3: ASSIKVRGREKLF
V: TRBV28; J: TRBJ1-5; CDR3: ASRTGEREQPQH
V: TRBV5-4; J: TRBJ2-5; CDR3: ASSSSFSGRGETQY
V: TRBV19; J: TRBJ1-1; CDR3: ASSSTPDTEAF